Listed here are 28 T cell receptor beta chains from one sample, sequenced in a study of T cell responses to AZD1222 COVID-19 vaccine. The assay was immunoSEQ multiplex PCR, and TCRdb's table has in-frame clones only and misses some. The sample yields about 120,000 clones, around 87% seen once. The specimen comprised peripheral blood, sampled on day 0 of AZD1222 vaccination. These receptors all come from an adult in good health.

The gene calls are TRBV5-8 and TRBJ1-2; a weak D match, TRBD1 (6 bases). This CDR3 region has 12 residues. Germline V CDR1 and CDR2: SGHTS, YDEGEE. Trimming cost V 6 bases and J 6 bases, with 12 bases left between them. The DNA of the CDR3 is TGTGCCAGCAACACAGGGTGGGATGGCTACACCTTC. The encoded protein is CASNTGWDGYTF.

This rearrangement joins TRBV3-1 (or the pseudogene TRBV3-2) to TRBJ2-3, with 7 bases lining up with TRBD1. This CDR3 has 16 residues. Per germline, CDR1 LGHDT and CDR2 YNNKEL (reference sequence). Trimming at V came to 6 bases and at J to 0 bases, leaving 9 bases not matched to a gene. CDR3 sequence: CASRHSTGISTDTQYF. The CDR3 nucleotides are TGTGCCAGCAGGCACTCGACAGGGATTAGCACAGATACGCAGTATTTT.

The chain recombines TRBV4-3 with TRBJ2-3; no clear D gene. The CDR3 totals 13 residues. V lost 1 base, J lost 6 bases, and 8 bases lay in between. Germline V gene lookup returns CDR1 LGHNA and CDR2 YSLEER. DNA for the CDR3: TGCGCCAGCAGCCAAGTGGTAAGGGATACGCAGTATTTT. Translating it yields CASSQVVRDTQYF.

The rearrangement links TRBV5-4 to TRBJ2-7; 7 bases line up with TRBD2. V lost 4 bases to trimming and J lost 4 bases; unmatched junction nucleotides: 8. This CDR3 is built from 14 residues. Germline V gene sequence: CDR1 SGHNT, CDR2 YYREEE (reference sequence). The CDR3, as DNA: TGTGCCAGCAGCAGGTTCGCGGGGGAGTACGAGCAGTACTTC. It yields the protein CASSRFAGEYEQYF.

Details on this clone: The sample has other DNA sequences that encode this CDR3 too. The J gene is TRBJ2-4, the V gene TRBV2; 9 bases match TRBD2. This CDR3 contains 16 residues. Germline V gene data show CDR1 as SNHLY and CDR2 as FYNNEI. The V segment lost 3 bases and the J segment 0 bases; nucleotides outside the gene matches: 3. The CDR3 DNA is TGTGCCAGCAGTGAGCGGGGGGGTCTAGCCAAAAACATTCAGTACTTC. Translated: CASSERGGLAKNIQYF.

This chain links TRBV27 with TRBJ1-6; TRBD1 matches at 7 bases. V gave up 9 bases and J gave up 2 bases; unmatched junction bases: 10. The CDR3 sequence is 16 residues long. Germline CDR1 is MNHEY and CDR2 is SMNVEV (reference sequence). CDR3: CASRQGQWTYNSPLHF. Here the CDR3 DNA reads TGTGCCAGTCGCCAGGGACAGTGGACCTATAATTCACCCCTCCACTTT.

J is TRBJ2-7 and V is TRBV28; 9 nucleotides agree with TRBD1. The CDR3 has 14 residues. Looked up from germline, CDR1 is MDHEN and CDR2 is SYDVKM. With 5 bases clipped from V and 6 bases from J, the junction kept 8 bases outside the gene matches. The CDR3 nucleotides read TGTGCCAGCAGTCCCCCCGGGACAGGGCGCGAGCAGTACTTC. It translates to CASSPPGTGREQYF.

This clone was observed once. The genes are TRBV5-1 and TRBJ1-1; TRBD1 might be the D (5 bases). CDR1 and CDR2 from the germline V gene are SGHRS and YFSETQ. V gave up 4 bases and J gave up 1 base, with 11 bases separating them. This CDR3 is built from 14 residues. CDR3 sequence (DNA): TGCGCCAGCAGCCTTGGAGGGGCGAACACTGAAGCTTTCTTT. Protein: CASSLGGANTEAFF.

This chain connects TRBV6-1 to TRBJ2-6; 7 nucleotides line up with TRBD1. From germline, CDR1 is MNHNS and CDR2 SASEGT. This CDR3 spans 18 amino acids. After removal of 4 bases from V and 0 bases from J, the junction contained 9 bases not matched to a gene. This CDR3 is CASSGLVAGGSGANVLTF. The CDR3 coding sequence is TGTGCCAGCAGTGGCCTCGTGGCAGGGGGCTCTGGGGCCAACGTCCTGACTTTC.

J is TRBJ1-1 and V is TRBV6-6, with D possibly TRBD1 on 6 matching bases. The CDR3 totals 13 residues. The germline CDR1 and CDR2 sequences are MNHNY and SVGAGI (reference sequence). V was trimmed by 5 bases and J by 4 bases, leaving 11 bases between them. CDR3 sequence: CASSRGGSTEAFF. CDR3 in DNA: TGTGCCAGCAGTAGGGGGGGGAGCACTGAAGCTTTCTTT.

V and J are TRBV18 and TRBJ2-6, with 8 bases fitting TRBD1. The CDR3 has 17 residues. J lost 2 bases, V lost 2 bases, and 5 bases had no gene match. Germline CDR1 KGHSH, CDR2 LQKENI. The DNA of the CDR3 is TGTGCCAGCTCACCAAGGACAGGGTCTACTGGGGCCAACGTCCTGACTTTC. Its translation is CASSPRTGSTGANVLTF.

This chain uses TRBV25-1 with TRBJ2-2; TRBD2 matches at 12 bases. This CDR3 has 16 residues. V was pared by 7 bases and J by 4 bases, with 7 bases of the junction left unmatched. Germline CDR1 and CDR2: MGHDK and SYGVNS. The CDR3 loop is CASTNLAGGLTGELFF. CDR3 DNA sequence: TGTGCCAGCACCAACCTAGCGGGAGGGCTCACCGGGGAGCTGTTTTTT.

The rearrangement joins TRBV7-3 to TRBJ1-2; TRBD1 matches 11 bases. Germline values: CDR1 SGHTA, CDR2 FQGTGA. The CDR3 covers 16 residues. Unmatched junction bases numbered 13, after V lost 5 bases and J lost 8 bases. The DNA for the CDR3 is TGTGCCAGCAGCCCAAATCCTCCGGGACAGGGGGACGGCTACACCTTC. Amino acid sequence: CASSPNPPGQGDGYTF.

The rearrangement joins TRBV9 to TRBJ2-4; D perhaps matches TRBD1 (6 bases). The CDR3 is 16 amino acids. V lost 3 bases and J lost 4, with 17 bases in between. Germline V gives CDR1 SGDLS, CDR2 YYNGEE. In DNA form, the CDR3 reads TGTGCCAGCAGCGCCTCTCCAGGGGTTGGGAAAAACATTCAGTACTTC. Translating it yields CASSASPGVGKNIQYF.

The table lists this clone with a few counts. The chain joins TRBV7-9 to TRBJ2-3, with D perhaps matching TRBD2 (6 bases). The CDR3 consists of 15 residues. CDR1 SEHNR and CDR2 FQNEAQ come from the germline V gene (reference sequence). Trimming took off 0 bases at V and 3 bases at J, with 10 bases between the two ends. CDR3 protein: CASSLAMTRTDTQYF. The CDR3 region has the DNA TGTGCCAGCAGCTTAGCGATGACTAGGACAGATACGCAGTATTTT.

In this sample, this clone turned up once. Other DNA sequences within the sample encode an identical CDR3. The gene calls are TRBV19 and TRBJ1-1; D is unclear. Germline-derived CDR1 and CDR2 are LNHDA and SQIVND (reference sequence). Trimming removed 6 bases from V and 6 bases from J, with 11 bases in between. CDR3 size: 12 residues. The CDR3 protein is CASRPTGAEAFF. The CDR3 coding sequence is TGTGCCAGTAGACCCACCGGAGCTGAAGCTTTCTTT. The variable domain in full, with the rest retrieved from reference TRBV19 and TRBJ1-1, is DGGITQSPKYLFRKEGQNVTLSCEQNLNHDAMYWYRQDPGQGLRLIYYSQIVNDFQKGDIAEGYSVSREKKESFPLTVTSAQKNPTAFYLCASRPTGAEAFFGQGTRLTVV.

The CDR3: CASSLSPTGGTYEQYF. The CDR3 DNA reads TGTGCCAGCAGTTTATCACCCACCGGAGGAACCTACGAGCAGTACTTC. This chain joins TRBV27 and TRBJ2-7; D is perhaps TRBD2 (5 bases). Trimming took 0 bases from V and 2 from J, leaving 14 bases between them. Per the germline V gene, CDR1 is MNHEY and CDR2 is SMNVEV (reference sequence). The CDR3 length is 16 residues.

V usage is TRBV2 and J usage is TRBJ2-7; TRBD1 agrees at 7 bases. The CDR3 runs to 14 residues. Germline V gene lookup returns CDR1 SNHLY and CDR2 FYNNEI. Trimming at V came to 4 bases and at J to 1 base, leaving 4 bases not matched to a gene. The CDR3 is CASSGSGGSYEQYF. The CDR3 bases are TGTGCCAGCAGTGGGTCAGGGGGATCCTACGAGCAGTACTTC.

The J gene is TRBJ2-4, the V gene TRBV5-1, with no clear D. V lost 5 bases, J lost 11 bases, and 20 bases lay in between. Germline V gene data show CDR1 as SGHRS and CDR2 as YFSETQ. The CDR3 spans 14 residues. In DNA form, the CDR3 reads TGCGCCAGCAGTCCCGATATGCCCCTCTCGGTTCAGTACTTC. Amino acid sequence: CASSPDMPLSVQYF.

The chain recombines TRBV2 with TRBJ1-5, with 12 bases lining up with TRBD1. The CDR3 sequence is 15 residues long. Germline lookup yields CDR1 SNHLY and CDR2 FYNNEI. V lost 6 bases, J lost 5 bases, and 5 bases stayed unmatched. The DNA of the CDR3 is TGTGCCAGCAGCGGGACAGGGGGCCTCCATCAGCCCCAGCATTTT. Its translation is CASSGTGGLHQPQHF.

The chain is built from TRBV20-1 and TRBJ2-3, with 9 nucleotides matching TRBD2. The ends lost 3 bases at V and 3 bases at J; junction bases unmatched: 7. CDR1 and CDR2 from the germline V gene are DFQATT and SNEGSKA (reference sequence). The CDR3 contains 15 residues. DNA for the CDR3: TGCAGTGCTAGTTCCCTGAGCGGGGGGACAGATACGCAGTATTTT. Translated, it gives CSASSLSGGTDTQYF.

The sample holds one count of this clone. This chain connects TRBV5-6 to TRBJ2-3; 11 bases align to TRBD1. Germline V gene sequence: CDR1 SGHDT, CDR2 YYEEEE. The CDR3 has 16 residues. The V gene end was trimmed by 0 bases and the J gene end by 2 bases; junction bases not matched to a gene: 2. The CDR3 reads CASSLVGQGATDTQYF. The CDR3 bases are TGTGCCAGCAGCTTGGTCGGACAGGGGGCCACAGATACGCAGTATTTT.

V and J are TRBV5-1 and TRBJ2-7; D remains ambiguous. V was trimmed by 0 bases and J by 5 bases, leaving 12 bases between them. This CDR3 spans 14 amino acids. In germline, CDR1 is SGHRS, CDR2 YFSETQ. The CDR3 bases are TGCGCCAGCAGCTTGGGCCCGGGTGGCGACGAGCAGTACTTC. Protein sequence: CASSLGPGGDEQYF. Combining the CDR3 with reference TRBV5-1 and TRBJ2-7 gives the whole variable domain KAGVTQTPRYLIKTRGQQVTLSCSPISGHRSVSWYQQTPGQGLQFLFEYFSETQRNKGNFPGRFSGRQFSNSRSEMNVSTLELGDSALYLCASSLGPGGDEQYFGPGTRLTVT.

The chain carries TRBV2 and TRBJ2-7, with 8 bases matching TRBD1. The CDR3 is 16 amino acids. V dropped 5 bases and J dropped 0; count of bases not matched to a gene: 9. Germline CDR1 reads SNHLY; CDR2 reads FYNNEI. Written as DNA, the CDR3 is TGTGCCAGCAGTACCCCCGACAGGGGAATCTCCTACGAGCAGTACTTC. This gives the protein CASSTPDRGISYEQYF.

This clone was seen a handful of times. The rearrangement links TRBV18 to TRBJ2-5, with 10 bases lining up with TRBD2. J gave up 5 bases and V 0 bases, and 6 bases lay outside the gene matches. Germline V CDR1 and CDR2: KGHSH, LQKENI. The CDR3 loop spans 16 amino acids. CDR3 protein: CASSPPPSGSRETQYF. CDR3 DNA sequence: TGTGCCAGCTCACCACCGCCTAGCGGGAGCCGGGAGACCCAGTACTTC. Together with reference TRBV18 and TRBJ2-5, the CDR3 gives the full variable domain: NAGVMQNPRHLVRRRGQEARLRCSPMKGHSHVYWYRQLPEEGLKFMVYLQKENIIDESGMPKERFSAEFPKEGPSILRIQQVVRGDSAAYFCASSPPPSGSRETQYFGPGTRLLVL.

In DNA, the CDR3 is TGTGCCAGCAGCGTAGATCCGGACAGTCAAGAGACCCAGTACTTC. Its translation: CASSVDPDSQETQYF. The gene calls are TRBV9 and TRBJ2-5; TRBD1 is a possible D gene (6 bases). Germline V gene data show CDR1 as SGDLS and CDR2 as YYNGEE. The CDR3 runs to 15 residues. V dropped 0 bases and J dropped 2 bases, with 11 bases sitting between them.

This clone was counted only a few times. The chain employs TRBV12-3 or TRBV12-4 and TRBJ1-3; D gene ambiguous. This CDR3 is 12 amino acids long. Trimming shortened V by 1 base and J by 7 bases, and 5 bases separated the two germline ends. The CDR3, as DNA: TGTGCCAGCAGTTTAGGGGGTAACACCATATATTTT. It encodes CASSLGGNTIYF.

This rearrangement joins TRBV5-1 to TRBJ2-7; 9 bases are shared with TRBD1. CDR1 is SGHRS and CDR2 is YFSETQ in the germline V gene. With V trimmed by 3 bases and J by 4 bases, 8 bases remained unmatched. This CDR3 contains 15 residues. CDR3 loop: CASSSYWTGEYEQYF. The CDR3 coding sequence is TGCGCCAGCAGCTCCTATTGGACAGGGGAGTACGAGCAGTACTTC.